The clone carrying this T cell receptor beta chain was recorded many times. The V end was cut by 3 bases, the J end by 5 bases, with 18 bases between. This CDR3 region has 16 residues. Germline loops: CDR1 KGHSH, CDR2 LQKENI. The sample belongs to a study of T-cell memory formation after mild COVID-19. MiXCR was run by TCRdb on the 5' RACE reads, yielding one entry per CDR3 protein. The data contain a few hundred thousand distinct CDR3 sequences, 19% of them singletons. V is TRBV18 and J is TRBJ2-3, with a weak D call TRBD2 (7 bases). The sequence was obtained from a man between 18 and 35 years old who had mild COVID-19 (a few samples of this study predate the infection). Cell type and time point are not known. Sequencing input: PBMCs or a T cell subset sorted from them (not recorded which). In nucleotides, the CDR3 is TGTGCCAGCTCACCGTCGGGGCGGGGGCCTCAAGATACGCAGTATTTT. This gives the protein CASSPSGRGPQDTQYF. The full variable domain, in which reference TRBV18 and TRBJ2-3 provide the parts outside the CDR3, is NAGVMQNPRHLVRRRGQEARLRCSPMKGHSHVYWYRQLPEEGLKFMVYLQKENIIDESGMPKERFSAEFPKEGPSILRIQQVVRGDSAAYFCASSPSGRGPQDTQYFGPGTRLTVL.